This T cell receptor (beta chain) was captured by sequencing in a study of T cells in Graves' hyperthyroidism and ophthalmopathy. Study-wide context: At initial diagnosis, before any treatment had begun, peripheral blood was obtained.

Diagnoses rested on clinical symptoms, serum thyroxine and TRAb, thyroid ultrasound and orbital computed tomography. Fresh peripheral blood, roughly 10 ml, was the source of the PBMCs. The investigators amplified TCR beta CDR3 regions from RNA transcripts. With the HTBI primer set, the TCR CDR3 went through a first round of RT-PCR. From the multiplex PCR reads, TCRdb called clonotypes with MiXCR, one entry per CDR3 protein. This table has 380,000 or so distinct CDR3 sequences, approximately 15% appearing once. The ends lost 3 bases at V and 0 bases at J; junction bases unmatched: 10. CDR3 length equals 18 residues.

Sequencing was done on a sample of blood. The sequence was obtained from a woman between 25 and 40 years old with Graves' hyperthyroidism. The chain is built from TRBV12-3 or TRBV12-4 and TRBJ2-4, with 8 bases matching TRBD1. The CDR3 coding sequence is TGTGCCAGCAGTTTTAGGACAGGGAGGACGCTAGCCAAAAACATTCAGTACTTC. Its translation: CASSFRTGRTLAKNIQYF.